One sample yielded the 8 T cell receptor beta chains listed below, sequenced in a study of shared clonotypes between healthy human individuals. Produced via immunoSEQ multiplex PCR; TCRdb's table is partial and in-frame only. The data contain about 1 million clones, around 82% of them singletons. Material: memory CD4+ T cells from PBMCs. Regarding subset: CD45RA-negative fraction. The receptor set was obtained from a man aged 18 to 30 in good health. Some clones in this sample may be carry-over from other donors' samples.

This chain connects TRBV7-8 to TRBJ1-2, with D maybe TRBD1 (6 bases). The V end was cut by 0 bases, the J end by 5 bases, with 16 bases between. Germline V gene data show CDR1 as SGHVS and CDR2 as FQNEAQ. This CDR3 has 16 amino acids. The CDR3 DNA sequence: TGTGCCAGCAGCTTAGCAGAGGGGGGGTCTGTGTATGGCTACACCTTC. It translates to CASSLAEGGSVYGYTF.

On this clone: The junction differs from germline at one of its ends, possibly a read error. The chain joins TRBV6-5 to TRBJ2-7, with 8 bases lining up with TRBD2. Per the germline V gene, CDR1 is MNHEY and CDR2 is SVGAGI. The CDR3 has 15 residues. CDR3 sequence reads: CASSYYSGMGYEQYF. The CDR3 bases are TGTGCCAGCAGCTACTATAGCGGGATGGGATACGAGCAGTACTTC.

The chain has TRBV19 and TRBJ2-1; possible D gene TRBD2, 5 bases. This CDR3 is 14 amino acids long. The germline V gene has CDR1 LNHDA and CDR2 SQIVND (reference sequence). Trimming pared 1 base from V and 9 bases from J, leaving 13 bases between. The CDR3 here is CASSIGREIGEQFF. In DNA, the CDR3 is TGTGCCAGTAGTATAGGAAGGGAGATTGGTGAGCAGTTCTTC. Looking up the rest from reference TRBV19 and TRBJ2-1 gives the full variable domain: DGGITQSPKYLFRKEGQNVTLSCEQNLNHDAMYWYRQDPGQGLRLIYYSQIVNDFQKGDIAEGYSVSREKKESFPLTVTSAQKNPTAFYLCASSIGREIGEQFFGPGTRLTVL.

Only one count was recorded for this clone. The rearrangement joins TRBV12-5 to TRBJ2-3, with 10 bases lining up with TRBD2. Germline-derived CDR1 and CDR2 are LGHNT and FRNRAP. V trimming: 0 bases; J trimming: 0 bases; junction bases outside the gene matches: 6. The CDR3 spans 18 residues. The CDR3 nucleotides read TGTGCTAGTGGTTTGGTACTAGCGGGGTTCCTTAGCACAGATACGCAGTATTTT. Its protein product is CASGLVLAGFLSTDTQYF.

The chain is built from TRBV25-1 and TRBJ1-2, with 10 bases identical to TRBD1. With V trimmed by 7 bases and J by 6 bases, 5 bases remained unmatched. Germline V gene lookup returns CDR1 MGHDK and CDR2 SYGVNS. CDR3 length: 13 amino acids. The chain's CDR3 is CASTLGTGDGYTF. CDR3 sequence (DNA): TGTGCCAGCACCTTGGGGACAGGGGATGGCTACACCTTC.

This chain connects TRBV11-2 to TRBJ2-1; 7 nucleotides agree with TRBD1. Germline CDR1 is SGHAT and CDR2 is FQNNGV. The CDR3 runs to 14 residues. V lost 4 bases and J lost 1; bases outside the gene matches: 1. The CDR3 DNA sequence: TGTGCCAGCAGCTGGACAGGATCCTACAATGAGCAGTTCTTC. Encoded protein: CASSWTGSYNEQFF.

This chain links TRBV6-5 with TRBJ1-4, with D unclear. Germline lookup yields CDR1 MNHEY and CDR2 SVGAGI. Trimming removed 6 bases from V and 0 bases from J, with 8 bases in between. CDR3 length: 14 residues. CDR3 DNA sequence: TGTGCCAGCAGCAAATTCGCAACTAATGAAAAACTGTTTTTT. Protein sequence: CASSKFATNEKLFF.

The chain uses TRBV7-9 and TRBJ2-5; the match to TRBD1 covers 10 bases. The CDR3 length is 16 residues. V shed 5 bases, J shed 6 bases, and the junction held 12 bases outside the gene matches. Per germline, CDR1 SEHNR and CDR2 FQNEAQ (reference sequence). The CDR3 here is CASSTYRDRGGQTQYF. The CDR3 DNA sequence: TGTGCCAGCAGCACATACCGGGACAGGGGTGGTCAGACCCAGTACTTC.